Below are 30 T cell receptor beta chains sequenced from a single sample in a study of T cells in Graves' hyperthyroidism and ophthalmopathy. Regions amplified from RNA transcripts were the TCR beta CDR3 regions. When the TCR CDR3 underwent first-round RT-PCR, the HTBI primer set was used. A single record per CDR3 protein comes from TCRdb applying MiXCR to the multiplex PCR reads. The sample has about 460,000 distinct CDR3 sequences, approximately 23% seen once; the top ten hold around 50%. What was sequenced was blood. The source of these receptors is a woman in her seventies with Graves' ophthalmopathy.

Concerning this clonotype: One junction end disagrees with the germline gene, perhaps due to a read error. V gene TRBV5-1 combines with J gene TRBJ2-5; D uncertain. Germline lookup yields CDR1 SGHRS and CDR2 YFSETQ. The CDR3 runs to 15 residues. The CDR3 DNA reads as TGCGCCAGCAGCTTGGTGGGTCCGGACCAAGGGACCCAGTACTTC. It is translated as CASSLVGPDQGTQYF.

The chain joins TRBV29-1 to TRBJ2-6; either TRBD1 or TRBD2 may fit D (5 bases each). Germline V gene sequence: CDR1 SQVTM, CDR2 ANQGSEA. The CDR3 has 16 amino acids. V was pared by 2 bases and J by 0 bases, with 11 bases between. The CDR3 DNA is TGCAGCGTTGAATGGGGGACCCTCTCTGGGGCCAACGTCCTGACTTTC. It specifies CSVEWGTLSGANVLTF.

V gene TRBV28 combines with J gene TRBJ1-1; D call uncertain. This CDR3 spans 16 amino acids. CDR1 MDHEN and CDR2 SYDVKM come from the germline V gene. V was trimmed by 7 bases and J by 0 bases, leaving 18 bases between them. The CDR3 nucleotides are TGTGCCAGCAAATCCTCAAGGAGACTGGTGAACACTGAAGCTTTCTTT. It is translated as CASKSSRRLVNTEAFF.

V gene TRBV5-1 combines with J gene TRBJ2-1; D gene uncertain. V lost 1 base and J lost 0, with 8 bases in between. Looked up from germline, CDR1 is SGHRS and CDR2 is YFSETQ. This CDR3 region has 15 residues. The CDR3 region has the DNA TGCGCCAGCAGCTTGCAGGTAGACTCCTACAATGAGCAGTTCTTC. Translating gives CASSLQVDSYNEQFF.

The chain is built from TRBV9 and TRBJ2-7; 7 nucleotides line up with TRBD1. The CDR3 length is 13 residues. Germline V lookup: CDR1 SGDLS, CDR2 YYNGEE. V was pared by 3 bases and J by 1 base, with 1 base of the junction left unmatched. The CDR3 DNA reads TGTGCCAGCAGCGGCAGGGGGTCCTACGAGCAGTACTTC. Amino acid sequence: CASSGRGSYEQYF.

As concerns this clonotype: At one end, the junction sequence differs from germline, possibly due to a read error. V is TRBV19 and J is TRBJ2-1, with TRBD1 matching over 12 bases. The CDR3 length is 16 residues. The V gene's germline CDR1 is LNHDA and CDR2 SQIVND (reference sequence). CDR3 DNA sequence: TGTGCCACCGGGACAGGGGGCATTGTGTCCTACGATGAGCAGTTCTTC. Protein sequence: CATGTGGIVSYDEQFF. The full variable domain, its missing parts supplied by reference TRBV19 and TRBJ2-1, is DGGITQSPKYLFRKEGQNVTLSCEQNLNHDAMYWYRQDPGQGLRLIYYSQIVNDFQKGDIAEGYSVSREKKESFPLTVTSAQKNPTAFYLCATGTGGIVSYDEQFFGPGTRLTVL.

The V and J genes are TRBV10-2 and TRBJ1-4; the D is unclear. The CDR3 covers 11 residues. Trimming pared 7 bases from V and 6 bases from J, leaving 6 bases between. CDR1 is WSHSY and CDR2 is SAAADI in the germline V gene. This chain's CDR3 is CASMRDEKLFF. CDR3 DNA: TGCGCCAGCATGAGAGATGAAAAACTGTTTTTT.

The chain employs TRBV19 and TRBJ2-3; no firm D call. Trimming pared 1 base from V and 6 bases from J, leaving 23 bases between. Looked up from germline, CDR1 is LNHDA and CDR2 is SQIVND (reference sequence). There are 18 residues in the CDR3. The CDR3 DNA sequence: TGTGCCAGTAGTATAGGGCCGTTACGCGTAAGCTTCGGCGATACGCAGTATTTT. Residues: CASSIGPLRVSFGDTQYF.

This clonotype was seen at least ten times. The V gene is TRBV2, the J gene TRBJ1-2, with unresolved D. The CDR3 loop spans 12 amino acids. Germline V gene sequence: CDR1 SNHLY, CDR2 FYNNEI. Trimming pared 4 bases from V and 7 bases from J, leaving 10 bases between. This CDR3 reads CASSAVLGGYTF. CDR3 in DNA: TGTGCCAGCAGTGCGGTTCTCGGTGGCTACACCTTC. Filled out from reference TRBV2 and TRBJ1-2, the complete variable domain reads EPEVTQTPSHQVTQMGQEVILRCVPISNHLYFYWYRQILGQKVEFLVSFYNNEISEKSEIFDDQFSVERPDGSNFTLKIRSTKLEDSAMYFCASSAVLGGYTFGSGTRLTVV.

This clonotype was seen ten or more times. The J gene is TRBJ2-1, the V gene TRBV7-2; D call uncertain. CDR3 length: 15 amino acids. V lost 1 base and J 8 bases, leaving 15 bases between the germline ends. Germline assignment: CDR1 SGHTA and CDR2 FQGNSA. The CDR3 loop reads CASSLGYAGRDEQFF. As DNA, the CDR3 is TGTGCCAGCAGCTTAGGATACGCAGGAAGGGATGAGCAGTTCTTC.

This clonotype was seen at least ten times. The genes are TRBV27 and TRBJ2-4; no clear D. The ends were cut back, 6 bases at V and 6 bases at J, with 12 bases in the middle. The germline V gene encodes CDR1 MNHEY and CDR2 SMNVEV (reference sequence). CDR3 length: 13 residues. The DNA for the CDR3 is TGTGCCAGCAGGCCAGGCCGTGGAAACATTCAGTACTTC. Its translation: CASRPGRGNIQYF.

The chain links TRBV9 to TRBJ2-5, with D perhaps TRBD2 (6 bases). Trimming pared 4 bases from V and 2 bases from J, leaving 18 bases between. The CDR3 consists of 16 residues. CDR1 is SGDLS, CDR2 YYNGEE, per germline. The CDR3 sequence is CASSPSRLARQETQYF. CDR3 nucleotide sequence: TGTGCCAGCAGCCCAAGCCGGCTAGCGCGTCAAGAGACCCAGTACTTC.

This clonotype was picked up a small number of times. The gene calls are TRBV5-1 and TRBJ2-3, with TRBD2 identical over 9 bases. The V gene end was trimmed by 0 bases and the J gene end by 5 bases; junction bases not matched to a gene: 7. The CDR3 loop spans 16 amino acids. Germline V gene data show CDR1 as SGHRS and CDR2 as YFSETQ. CDR3 sequence reads: CASSLEASGMRDTQYF. Here the CDR3 DNA reads TGCGCCAGCAGCTTGGAGGCTAGCGGGATGAGAGATACGCAGTATTTT. The full variable domain, rest sourced from reference TRBV5-1 and TRBJ2-3, is KAGVTQTPRYLIKTRGQQVTLSCSPISGHRSVSWYQQTPGQGLQFLFEYFSETQRNKGNFPGRFSGRQFSNSRSEMNVSTLELGDSALYLCASSLEASGMRDTQYFGPGTRLTVL.

This clonotype was detected a few times. This chain joins TRBV5-5 and TRBJ2-1; D uncertain. The CDR3 is 12 amino acids. CDR1 SGHKS and CDR2 YYEKEE come from the germline V gene (reference sequence). Trimming cost V 0 bases and J 10 bases, with 8 bases left between them. CDR3 region: CASSLVSGEQFF. DNA for the CDR3: TGTGCCAGCAGCTTGGTTAGTGGGGAGCAGTTCTTC.

This clonotype appeared once. The chain uses TRBV12-3 or TRBV12-4 and TRBJ2-4; TRBD1 might be the D (5 bases). Deletions cut 3 bases from V and 4 bases from J, with 22 bases between. There are 18 residues in the CDR3. The CDR3 protein is CASSFSGTPSQGKNIQYF. CDR3 DNA: TGTGCCAGCAGTTTCAGTGGTACCCCATCCCAGGGAAAAAACATTCAGTACTTC.

The sample holds one count of this clonotype. The chain uses TRBV7-2 and TRBJ2-2; D is uncertain. CDR1 and CDR2 (germline): SGHTA, FQGNSA. Trimming removed 2 bases from V and 2 bases from J, with 6 bases in between. The CDR3 extends over 14 amino acids. This CDR3 is CASSLWSNTGELFF. CDR3 sequence (DNA): TGTGCCAGCAGCTTATGGTCTAACACCGGGGAGCTGTTTTTT.

This clonotype was found many times. V usage is TRBV2 and J usage is TRBJ1-5; a weak D match, TRBD1 (6 bases). The V gene's germline CDR1 is SNHLY and CDR2 FYNNEI. The CDR3 length is 14 residues. V lost 5 bases and J lost 7, with 15 bases in between. CDR3: CASSITGLGQPQHF. CDR3 DNA: TGTGCCAGCAGTATAACAGGGTTGGGGCAGCCCCAGCATTTT.

The genes are TRBV7-9 and TRBJ1-1; D may be TRBD1 (5 bases). Germline-derived CDR1 and CDR2 are SEHNR and FQNEAQ (reference sequence). The V and J ends lost 5 bases and 0 bases respectively, with 13 bases between them. The CDR3 contains 15 residues. The CDR3 DNA is TGTGCCAGCAGCCCACAGGCCCTGGTGAACACTGAAGCTTTCTTT. This gives the protein CASSPQALVNTEAFF. Based on the CDR3 plus reference TRBV7-9 and TRBJ1-1, the full variable domain is DTGVSQNPRHKITKRGQNVTFRCDPISEHNRLYWYRQTLGQGPEFLTYFQNEAQLEKSRLLSDRFSAERPKGSFSTLEIQRTEQGDSAMYLCASSPQALVNTEAFFGQGTRLTVV.

The chain carries TRBV28 and TRBJ2-1; D possibly corresponds to TRBD2 (6 bases). The DNA end favors TRBJ2-7, so the J call may be wrong. CDR3 length: 15 residues. Germline loops: CDR1 MDHEN, CDR2 SYDVKM. DNA for the CDR3: TGTGCCAGCAGTTTTAGCGGAGACTCCTACAATGAGCAGTACTTC. Translation: CASSFSGDSYNEQYF.

This clonotype has just a few counts. The rearrangement joins TRBV30 to TRBJ2-2; D call uncertain. Germline lookup yields CDR1 GTSNPN and CDR2 SVGIG (reference sequence). The CDR3 sequence is 13 residues long. V lost 0 bases and J lost 6, with 8 bases in between. For the CDR3, the DNA is TGTGCCTGGAGTGTAAGACGGGCCGGGGAGCTGTTTTTT. Amino acid sequence: CAWSVRRAGELFF.

This clonotype was seen many times. The rearrangement joins TRBV12-3 or TRBV12-4 to TRBJ1-5; TRBD1 matches 8 bases. Trimming cost V 6 bases and J 5 bases; bases outside gene matches: 6. This CDR3 is 14 amino acids long. This chain's CDR3 is CASRYRGIHQPQHF. The DNA of the CDR3 is TGTGCCAGCAGATACAGGGGGATACATCAGCCCCAGCATTTT.

At least ten counts were recorded for this clonotype. This chain joins TRBV6-6 and TRBJ2-1; 9 bases line up with TRBD1. Germline CDR1 and CDR2: MNHNY and SVGAGI (reference sequence). There are 16 residues in the CDR3. The V gene end was trimmed by 0 bases and the J gene end by 10 bases; junction bases not matched to a gene: 10. The CDR3 nucleotides read TGTGCCAGCAGTTACTCGGAGGGACAGGGTGGTAGGGAGCAGTTCTTC. This encodes CASSYSEGQGGREQFF.

This clonotype showed up just a few times. J is TRBJ2-3 and V is TRBV20-1; no clear D gene. The CDR3 spans 13 residues. Trimming removed 6 bases from V and 6 bases from J, with 16 bases in between. Germline values: CDR1 DFQATT, CDR2 SNEGSKA (reference sequence). The CDR3 DNA follows: TGCAGTGCAAGGCAAGCGTCATCCGATACGCAGTATTTT. Protein product: CSARQASSDTQYF.

This clonotype has at least ten counts. This chain links TRBV28 with TRBJ2-1, with D possibly being TRBD1 or TRBD2 (6 bases each). Trimming shortened V by 2 bases and J by 10 bases, and 15 bases separated the two germline ends. The CDR3 has 14 amino acids. Germline CDR1 reads MDHEN; CDR2 reads SYDVKM. Here the CDR3 reads CASSLRGVLREQFF. The CDR3 DNA follows: TGTGCCAGCAGTTTAAGGGGGGTGTTACGGGAGCAGTTCTTC.

This clonotype has just a few counts. The gene calls are TRBV10-3 and TRBJ2-1, with TRBD2 matching 8 bases. The CDR3 contains 15 residues. The germline gives CDR1 ENHRY, CDR2 SYGVKD. With 4 bases clipped from V and 8 bases from J, the junction kept 10 bases outside the gene matches. CDR3 residues: CAISVGGTGGDEQFF. DNA for the CDR3: TGTGCCATCAGTGTAGGGGGGACGGGGGGGGATGAGCAGTTCTTC.

This chain uses TRBV5-4 with TRBJ2-3; D gene ambiguous. This CDR3 has 12 amino acids. Trimming pared 4 bases from V and 4 bases from J, leaving 7 bases between. Germline lookup yields CDR1 SGHNT and CDR2 YYREEE (reference sequence). The DNA for the CDR3 is TGTGCCAGCAGCCAACCGGCAGATACGCAGTATTTT. Translation: CASSQPADTQYF.

This clonotype has just a few counts. The gene calls are TRBV7-8 and TRBJ1-5; D call uncertain. V was shortened by 1 base and J by 4 bases, with 8 bases between the two germline ends. Germline CDR1 and CDR2: SGHVS and FQNEAQ. CDR3 length: 14 residues. DNA for the CDR3: TGTGCCAGCAGCTTAGTTCTCAGGAATCAGCCCCAGCATTTT. This encodes CASSLVLRNQPQHF.

This chain uses TRBV12-3 or TRBV12-4 with TRBJ2-1; tentative D call: TRBD2 (6 bases). The CDR3 has 11 amino acids. Trimming removed 3 bases at V and 13 bases at J, with 10 bases between. The CDR3 nucleotides are TGTGCCAGCAGTTTGGTGGGAGGACAGTTCTTC. Translated: CASSLVGGQFF.

The genes are TRBV7-8 and TRBJ2-1, with a weak D call TRBD2 (5 bases). V lost 5 bases and J lost 9, with 14 bases in between. The CDR3 consists of 13 residues. Looked up from germline, CDR1 is SGHVS and CDR2 is FQNEAQ. This chain's CDR3 is CASSPAEAGEQFF. The DNA of the CDR3 is TGTGCCAGCAGCCCCGCGGAGGCAGGTGAGCAGTTCTTC.

Many counts were recorded for this clonotype. The chain has TRBV7-3 and TRBJ2-1; D possibly corresponds to TRBD1 (5 bases). Germline CDR1 reads SGHTA; CDR2 reads FQGTGA. The CDR3 contains 15 residues. V lost 5 bases, J lost 2 bases, and 13 bases lay in between. CDR3 DNA sequence: TGTGCCAGCAGCCCGACCGCAGGGACCTACAATGAGCAGTTCTTC. Its protein is CASSPTAGTYNEQFF. Using reference TRBV7-3 and TRBJ2-1 for the parts outside the CDR3, the full variable domain is GAGVSQTPSNKVTEKGKYVELRCDPISGHTALYWYRQSLGQGPEFLIYFQGTGAADDSGLPNDRFFAVRPEGSVSTLKIQRTERGDSAVYLCASSPTAGTYNEQFFGPGTRLTVL.